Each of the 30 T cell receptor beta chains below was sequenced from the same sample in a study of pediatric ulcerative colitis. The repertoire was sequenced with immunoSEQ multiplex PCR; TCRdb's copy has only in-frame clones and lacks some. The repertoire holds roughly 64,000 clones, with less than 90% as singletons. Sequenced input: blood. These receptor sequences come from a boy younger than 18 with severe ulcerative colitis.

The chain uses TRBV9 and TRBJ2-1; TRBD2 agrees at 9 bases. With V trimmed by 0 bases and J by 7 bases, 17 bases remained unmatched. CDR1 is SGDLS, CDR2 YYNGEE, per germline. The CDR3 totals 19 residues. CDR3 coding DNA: TGTGCCAGCAGCGTAGCCCCTCTTCCGTTAGCGGGAGAGTCGAATGAGCAGTTCTTC. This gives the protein CASSVAPLPLAGESNEQFF.

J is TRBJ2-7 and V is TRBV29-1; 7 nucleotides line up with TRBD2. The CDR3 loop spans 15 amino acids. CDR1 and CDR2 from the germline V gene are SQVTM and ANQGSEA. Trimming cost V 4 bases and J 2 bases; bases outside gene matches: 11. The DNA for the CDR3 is TGCAGCGTTGTGGGGTCGGGAGGTCGAACCTACGAGCAGTACTTC. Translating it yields CSVVGSGGRTYEQYF.

CDR3 loop: CASSMEPRAHRGNTIYF. CDR3 DNA sequence: TGTGCCAGTAGTATGGAGCCTCGGGCGCACCGTGGAAACACCATATATTTT. The chain couples TRBV19 to TRBJ1-3, with no clear D. Trimming stripped 3 bases from V and 3 bases from J, with 18 bases between. CDR1 and CDR2 from the germline V gene are LNHDA and SQIVND (reference sequence). CDR3 length equals 17 residues. The full variable domain, completed using reference TRBV19 and TRBJ1-3, is DGGITQSPKYLFRKEGQNVTLSCEQNLNHDAMYWYRQDPGQGLRLIYYSQIVNDFQKGDIAEGYSVSREKKESFPLTVTSAQKNPTAFYLCASSMEPRAHRGNTIYFGEGSWLTVV.

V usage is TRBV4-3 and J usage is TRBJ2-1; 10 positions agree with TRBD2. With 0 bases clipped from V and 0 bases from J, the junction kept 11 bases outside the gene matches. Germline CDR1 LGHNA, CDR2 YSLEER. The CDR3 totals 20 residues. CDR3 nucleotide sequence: TGCGCCAGCAGCCAAGAAACTAGCGGGACGGCAAGGAGCTCCTACAATGAGCAGTTCTTC. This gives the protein CASSQETSGTARSSYNEQFF.

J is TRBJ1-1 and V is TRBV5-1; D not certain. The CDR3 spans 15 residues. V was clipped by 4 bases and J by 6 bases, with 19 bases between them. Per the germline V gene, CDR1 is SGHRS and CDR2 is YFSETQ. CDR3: CASSPSGSGIPEAFF. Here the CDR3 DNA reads TGCGCCAGCAGCCCGTCAGGAAGCGGGATCCCTGAAGCTTTCTTT.

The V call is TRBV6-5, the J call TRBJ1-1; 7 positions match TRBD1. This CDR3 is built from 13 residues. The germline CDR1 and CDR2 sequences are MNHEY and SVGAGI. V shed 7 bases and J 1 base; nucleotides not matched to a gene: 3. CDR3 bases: TGTGCCAGCACCCGGGACAGGAACACTGAAGCTTTCTTT. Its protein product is CASTRDRNTEAFF.

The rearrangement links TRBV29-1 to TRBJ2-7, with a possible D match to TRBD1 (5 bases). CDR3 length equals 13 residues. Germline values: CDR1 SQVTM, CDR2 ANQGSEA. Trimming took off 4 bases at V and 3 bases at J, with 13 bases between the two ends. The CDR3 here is CSVAPDSYYEQYF. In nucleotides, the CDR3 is TGCAGCGTTGCCCCCGACAGCTACTACGAGCAGTACTTC.

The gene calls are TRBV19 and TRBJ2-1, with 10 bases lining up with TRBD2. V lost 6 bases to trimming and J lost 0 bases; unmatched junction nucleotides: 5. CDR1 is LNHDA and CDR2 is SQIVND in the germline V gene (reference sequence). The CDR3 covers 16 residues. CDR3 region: CASRELAGNSYNEQFF. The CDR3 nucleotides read TGTGCCAGTAGGGAACTAGCGGGAAACTCCTACAATGAGCAGTTCTTC.

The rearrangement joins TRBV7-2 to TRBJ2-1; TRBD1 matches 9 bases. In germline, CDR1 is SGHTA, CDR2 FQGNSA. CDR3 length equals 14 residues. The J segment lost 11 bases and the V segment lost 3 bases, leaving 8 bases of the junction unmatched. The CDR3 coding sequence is TGTGCCAGCAGCTTGGGACAGGGAGAGGTTAAGCAGTTCTTC. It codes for CASSLGQGEVKQFF.

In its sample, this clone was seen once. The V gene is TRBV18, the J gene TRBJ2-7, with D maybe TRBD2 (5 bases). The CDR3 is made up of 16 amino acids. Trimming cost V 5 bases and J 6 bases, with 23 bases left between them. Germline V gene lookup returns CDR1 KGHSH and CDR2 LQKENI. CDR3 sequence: CASSDPVGLGIGEQYF. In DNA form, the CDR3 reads TGTGCCAGCTCAGATCCGGTCGGACTGGGGATCGGCGAGCAGTACTTC.

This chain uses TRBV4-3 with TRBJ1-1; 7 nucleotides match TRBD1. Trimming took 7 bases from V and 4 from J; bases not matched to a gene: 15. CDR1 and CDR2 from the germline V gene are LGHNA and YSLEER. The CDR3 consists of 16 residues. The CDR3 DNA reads TGCGCCAGCACCGTGGGGGTTTCGACAGGGAGCACTGAAGCTTTCTTT. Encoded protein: CASTVGVSTGSTEAFF.

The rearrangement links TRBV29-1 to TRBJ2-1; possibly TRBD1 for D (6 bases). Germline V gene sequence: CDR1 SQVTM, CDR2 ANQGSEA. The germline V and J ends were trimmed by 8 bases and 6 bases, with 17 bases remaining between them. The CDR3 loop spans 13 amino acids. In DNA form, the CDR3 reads TGCAGCTCATCATGGGGGCCAGGCAATGAGCAGTTCTTC. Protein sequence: CSSSWGPGNEQFF.

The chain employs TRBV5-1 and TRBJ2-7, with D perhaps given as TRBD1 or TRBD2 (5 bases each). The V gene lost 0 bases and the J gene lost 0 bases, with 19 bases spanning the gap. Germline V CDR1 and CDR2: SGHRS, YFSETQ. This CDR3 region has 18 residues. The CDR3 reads CASSLAVRGVGSSYEQYF. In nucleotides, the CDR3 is TGCGCCAGCAGCTTGGCCGTTCGGGGCGTTGGGAGCTCCTACGAGCAGTACTTC.

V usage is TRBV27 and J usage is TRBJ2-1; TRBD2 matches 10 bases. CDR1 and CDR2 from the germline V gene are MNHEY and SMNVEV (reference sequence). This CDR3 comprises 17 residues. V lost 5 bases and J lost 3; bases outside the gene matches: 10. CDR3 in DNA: TGTGCCAGCAGTGCCGGAGGTACTAGCGGGATCTACAATGAGCAGTTCTTC. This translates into CASSAGGTSGIYNEQFF.

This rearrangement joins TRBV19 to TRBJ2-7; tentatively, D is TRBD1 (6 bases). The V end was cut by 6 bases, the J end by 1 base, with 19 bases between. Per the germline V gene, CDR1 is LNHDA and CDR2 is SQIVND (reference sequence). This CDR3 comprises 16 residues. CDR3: CASRPRPGHPSYEQYF. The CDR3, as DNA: TGTGCCAGTAGGCCTAGACCGGGACACCCATCCTACGAGCAGTACTTC. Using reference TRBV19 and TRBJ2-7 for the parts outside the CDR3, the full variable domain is DGGITQSPKYLFRKEGQNVTLSCEQNLNHDAMYWYRQDPGQGLRLIYYSQIVNDFQKGDIAEGYSVSREKKESFPLTVTSAQKNPTAFYLCASRPRPGHPSYEQYFGPGTRLTVT.

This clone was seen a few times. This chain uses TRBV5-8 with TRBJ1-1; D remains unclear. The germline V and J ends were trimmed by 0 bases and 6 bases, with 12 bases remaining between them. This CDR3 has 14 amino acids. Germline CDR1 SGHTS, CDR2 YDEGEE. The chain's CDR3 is CASSLGSLTAEAFF. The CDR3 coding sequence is TGTGCCAGCAGCTTGGGCAGCCTAACAGCTGAAGCTTTCTTT.

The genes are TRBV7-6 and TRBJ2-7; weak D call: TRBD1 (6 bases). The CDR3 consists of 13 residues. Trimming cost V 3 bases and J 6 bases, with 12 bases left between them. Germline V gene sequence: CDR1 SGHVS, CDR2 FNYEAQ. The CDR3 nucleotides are TGTGCCAGCAGCTTGAGACAGGACGCCGAGCAGTACTTC. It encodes CASSLRQDAEQYF.

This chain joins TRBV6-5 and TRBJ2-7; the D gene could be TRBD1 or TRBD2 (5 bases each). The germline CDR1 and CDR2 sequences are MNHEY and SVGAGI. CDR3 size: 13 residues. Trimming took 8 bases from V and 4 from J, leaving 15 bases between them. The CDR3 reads CASRNGARYEQYF. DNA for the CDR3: TGTGCCAGCCGGAACGGGGCACGGTACGAGCAGTACTTC.

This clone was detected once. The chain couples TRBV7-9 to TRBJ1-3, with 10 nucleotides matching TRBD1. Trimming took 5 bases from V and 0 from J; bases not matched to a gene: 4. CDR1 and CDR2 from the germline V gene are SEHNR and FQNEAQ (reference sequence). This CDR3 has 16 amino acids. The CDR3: CASSRWDRGSGNTIYF. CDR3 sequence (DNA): TGTGCCAGCAGCCGTTGGGACAGGGGCTCTGGAAACACCATATATTTT. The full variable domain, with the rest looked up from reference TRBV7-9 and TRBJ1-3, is DTGVSQNPRHKITKRGQNVTFRCDPISEHNRLYWYRQTLGQGPEFLTYFQNEAQLEKSRLLSDRFSAERPKGSFSTLEIQRTEQGDSAMYLCASSRWDRGSGNTIYFGEGSWLTVV.

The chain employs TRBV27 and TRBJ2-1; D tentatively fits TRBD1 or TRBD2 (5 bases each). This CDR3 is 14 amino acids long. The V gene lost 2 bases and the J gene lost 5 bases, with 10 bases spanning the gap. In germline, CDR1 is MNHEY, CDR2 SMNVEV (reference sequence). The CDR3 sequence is CASSLRGPNNEQFF. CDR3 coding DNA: TGTGCCAGCAGTTTACGGGGACCAAACAATGAGCAGTTCTTC.

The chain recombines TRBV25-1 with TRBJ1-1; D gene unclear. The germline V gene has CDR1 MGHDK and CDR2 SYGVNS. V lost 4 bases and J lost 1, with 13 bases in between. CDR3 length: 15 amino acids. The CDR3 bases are TGTGCCAGCAGTGGTTCCCCGGCTCCGAACACTGAAGCTTTCTTT. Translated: CASSGSPAPNTEAFF.

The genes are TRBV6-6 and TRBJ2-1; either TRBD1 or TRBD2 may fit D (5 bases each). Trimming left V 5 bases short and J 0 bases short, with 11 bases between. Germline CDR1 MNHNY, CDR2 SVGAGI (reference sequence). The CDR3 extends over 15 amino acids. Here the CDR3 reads CASSAAGSSYNEQFF. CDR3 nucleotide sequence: TGTGCCAGCAGTGCCGCAGGGAGCTCCTACAATGAGCAGTTCTTC.

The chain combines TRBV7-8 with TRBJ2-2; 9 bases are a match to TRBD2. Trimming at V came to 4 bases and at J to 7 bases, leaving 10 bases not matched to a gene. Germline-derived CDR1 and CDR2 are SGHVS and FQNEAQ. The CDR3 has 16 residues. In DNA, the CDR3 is TGTGCCAGCAGCTCTATGCGGGAGGGCCAACACGGGGAGCTGTTTTTT. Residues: CASSSMREGQHGELFF.

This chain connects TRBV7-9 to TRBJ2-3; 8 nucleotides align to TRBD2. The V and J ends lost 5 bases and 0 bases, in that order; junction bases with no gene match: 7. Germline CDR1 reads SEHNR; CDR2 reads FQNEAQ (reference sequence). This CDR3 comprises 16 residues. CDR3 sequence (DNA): TGTGCCAGCAGCCCCTTACTAGCGGACAGCACAGATACGCAGTATTTT. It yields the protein CASSPLLADSTDTQYF.

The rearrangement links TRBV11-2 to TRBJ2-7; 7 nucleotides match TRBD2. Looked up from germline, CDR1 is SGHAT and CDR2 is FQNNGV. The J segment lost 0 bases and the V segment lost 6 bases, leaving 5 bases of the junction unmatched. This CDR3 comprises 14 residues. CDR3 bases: TGTGCCAGCAGGCCTACTAGCGACTCCTACGAGCAGTACTTC. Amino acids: CASRPTSDSYEQYF.

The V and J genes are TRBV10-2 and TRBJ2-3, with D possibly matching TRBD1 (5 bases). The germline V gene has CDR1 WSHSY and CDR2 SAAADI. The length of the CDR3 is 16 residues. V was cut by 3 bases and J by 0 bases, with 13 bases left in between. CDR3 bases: TGCGCCAGCAGTGACCCTCAGGGCCCAAGCACAGATACGCAGTATTTT. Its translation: CASSDPQGPSTDTQYF.

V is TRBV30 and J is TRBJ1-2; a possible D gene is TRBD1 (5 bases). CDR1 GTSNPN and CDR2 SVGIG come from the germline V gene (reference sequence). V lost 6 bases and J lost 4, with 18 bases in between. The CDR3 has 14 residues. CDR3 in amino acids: CACLKPGSSYGYTF. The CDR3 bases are TGTGCCTGCCTTAAACCAGGGAGCAGCTATGGCTACACCTTC. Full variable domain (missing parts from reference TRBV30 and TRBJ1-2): SQTIHQWPATLVQPVGSPLSLECTVEGTSNPNLYWYRQAAGRGLQLLFYSVGIGQISSEVPQNLSASRPQDRQFILSSKKLLLSDSGFYLCACLKPGSSYGYTFGSGTRLTVV.

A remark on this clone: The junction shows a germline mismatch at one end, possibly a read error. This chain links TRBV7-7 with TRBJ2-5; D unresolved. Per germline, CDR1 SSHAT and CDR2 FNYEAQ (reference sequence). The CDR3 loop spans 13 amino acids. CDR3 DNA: TGTGCTAGCAGCTTAGTCGCAGGCGGGACCCAGTACTTC. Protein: CASSLVAGGTQYF. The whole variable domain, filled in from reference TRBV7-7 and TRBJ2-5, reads GAGVSQSPRYKVTKRGQDVTLRCDPISSHATLYWYQQALGQGPEFLTYFNYEAQPDKSGLPSDRFSAERPEGSISTLTIQRTEQRDSAMYRCASSLVAGGTQYFGPGTRLLVL.

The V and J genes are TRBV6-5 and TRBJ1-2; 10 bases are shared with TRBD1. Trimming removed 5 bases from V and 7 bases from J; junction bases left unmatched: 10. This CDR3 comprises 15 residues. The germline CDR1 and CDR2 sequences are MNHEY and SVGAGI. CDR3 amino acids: CASSPRTGGRLGYTF. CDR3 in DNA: TGTGCCAGCAGTCCCAGGACAGGGGGTCGTCTTGGCTACACCTTC.

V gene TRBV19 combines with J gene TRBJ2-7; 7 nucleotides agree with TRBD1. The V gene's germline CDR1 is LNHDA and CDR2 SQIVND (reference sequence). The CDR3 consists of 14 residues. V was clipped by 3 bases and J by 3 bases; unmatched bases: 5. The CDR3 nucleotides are TGTGCCAGTAGTATCGGGACAGCCTACTACGAGCAGTACTTC. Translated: CASSIGTAYYEQYF. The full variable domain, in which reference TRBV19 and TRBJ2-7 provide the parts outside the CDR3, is DGGITQSPKYLFRKEGQNVTLSCEQNLNHDAMYWYRQDPGQGLRLIYYSQIVNDFQKGDIAEGYSVSREKKESFPLTVTSAQKNPTAFYLCASSIGTAYYEQYFGPGTRLTVT.